These T cell receptor beta chains were read from a single sample in a study of T cell repertoires in cytomegalovirus infection. TCRdb itself ran the reads through MiXCR, one entry per CDR3 protein. The sample contains more than 400,000 distinct CDR3 sequences, around 27% of which appear only once. The sample consisted of PBMCs. Every receptor here comes from a human donor in good health (CMV status not recorded). Some clones in this sample may be carry-over from other donors' samples. The CDR3 runs from the conserved cysteine through the conserved F or W. Fields, in order: D gene, V gene, CDR3 protein. The D gene is left open where the match is weak.

d_call: NA; v_call: TRBV6-5; cdr3_aa: CASRGTSTSTDTQYF
d_call: TRBD2; v_call: TRBV12-3/TRBV12-4; cdr3_aa: CASSRGTRAPNTGELFF
d_call: TRBD1; v_call: TRBV12-3/TRBV12-4; cdr3_aa: CASSFRTGELYEQYF
d_call: TRBD1; v_call: TRBV7-3; cdr3_aa: CASSETQGPSVNTGELFF
d_call: TRBD2; v_call: TRBV3-1; cdr3_aa: CASSPSGRGRAAETQYF
d_call: NA; v_call: TRBV6-2/TRBV6-3; cdr3_aa: CATQGTYNQPQHF
d_call: NA; v_call: TRBV19; cdr3_aa: CASSIPRTDKNIQYF
d_call: NA; v_call: TRBV7-7; cdr3_aa: CASSLGESSYNEQFF
d_call: NA; v_call: TRBV4-1; cdr3_aa: CASSQSLAYEQYF
d_call: NA; v_call: TRBV19; cdr3_aa: CASSSRRENTEAFF
d_call: NA; v_call: TRBV7-3; cdr3_aa: CASSLKPGEGSNYGYTF
d_call: NA; v_call: TRBV11-3; cdr3_aa: CASSLGRYGEAFF
d_call: TRBD1; v_call: TRBV7-8; cdr3_aa: CASSRADRGSYGYTF
d_call: NA; v_call: TRBV6-2/TRBV6-3; cdr3_aa: CASSYGGVFAHEQYF
d_call: TRBD2; v_call: TRBV12-3/TRBV12-4; cdr3_aa: CASSRLAGGELFF
d_call: NA; v_call: TRBV4-1; cdr3_aa: CASSLGVGNTEAFF
d_call: NA; v_call: TRBV15; cdr3_aa: CATSRDQGGIQETQYF
d_call: NA; v_call: TRBV12-3/TRBV12-4; cdr3_aa: CASSQDSNNSPLHF
d_call: TRBD2; v_call: TRBV7-2; cdr3_aa: CASSLDGGRHYNEQFF
d_call: NA; v_call: TRBV4-3; cdr3_aa: CASSQDHMSTDTQYF
d_call: NA; v_call: TRBV7-2; cdr3_aa: CASSGQWFTDTQYF
d_call: NA; v_call: TRBV28; cdr3_aa: CASITPRGPNNEQFF
d_call: NA; v_call: TRBV19; cdr3_aa: CASSIMTRVLNTEAFF
d_call: TRBD1; v_call: TRBV7-6; cdr3_aa: CASSFSQGGFLNTEAFF